This TCR beta chain originates from a study of shared clonotypes between healthy human individuals. Recent vaccinations or acute infections were absent in the healthy HIV-negative adult donors. Adults of Caucasian background living in Nashville, Tennessee made up all donors. Germline V gives CDR1 SGHTA, CDR2 FQGTGA. The CDR3 is 13 amino acids. V lost 1 base and J lost 7; bases outside the gene matches: 2. Assay: immunoSEQ multiplex PCR; the TCRdb copy retains only in-frame clones and omits some. The sample carries fewer than 700,000 clones, 70% to 80% recorded once. In regard to this clone: Distinct nucleotide sequences in the sample also encode this CDR3.

The rearrangement joins TRBV7-3 to TRBJ1-2, with 8 bases identical to TRBD1. The TCR was taken from a woman between 35 and 50 years old in good health. Some clones in this sample may be carry-over from other donors' samples. Sequenced sample: PBMCs. Written as DNA, the CDR3 is TGTGCCAGCAGCTTAAGACAGGGGAGTGGCTACACCTTC. Translating it yields CASSLRQGSGYTF.